Listed below are T cell receptor beta chains from one sample, sequenced in a study of T cells after yellow fever vaccination. TCRdb called the 5' RACE reads again in MiXCR, with one record for every CDR3 protein. This table has about 330,000 distinct CDR3 sequences, approximately 7% appearing once. The source material was PBMCs, sampled approximately 47 days after the first yellow fever vaccination. All receptors derive from a man younger than 35 who received the YFV17D yellow fever vaccine. The CDR3 runs from the conserved cysteine through the conserved F or W. A D gene is named only where the DNA matches it firmly. Clone size is shown for a subset of rows, as once, few, many or a class of expanded clone.

D gene | clone size | J gene | CDR3 length | V gene | CDR3 protein | CDR3 DNA
- | few | TRBJ1-6 | 15 | TRBV12-3/TRBV12-4 | CASSSPGTGRSPLHF | TGTGCCAGCAGTAGCCCCGGGACCGGTAGGTCACCCCTCCACTTT
TRBD1 | - | TRBJ2-7 | 12 | TRBV29-1 | CSVYDRGREQYF | TGCAGCGTTTACGACAGGGGTAGGGAGCAGTACTTC
TRBD1 | few | TRBJ2-1 | 15 | TRBV25-1 | CASSPKTGDYNEQFF | TGTGCCAGCAGCCCTAAGACAGGGGACTACAATGAGCAGTTCTTC
- | many | TRBJ2-2 | 17 | TRBV3-1 | CASSQVGALDMTGELFF | TGTGCCAGCAGCCAAGTAGGGGCGCTGGACATGACCGGGGAGCTGTTTTTT
- | few | TRBJ2-1 | 13 | TRBV20-1 | CSARGDQGYEQFF | TGCAGTGCTAGGGGGGACCAGGGATATGAGCAGTTCTTC
- | many | TRBJ2-1 | 13 | TRBV12-3/TRBV12-4 | CASSLEQGHEQFF | TGTGCCAGCAGTTTGGAGCAGGGCCATGAGCAGTTCTTC
- | - | TRBJ2-5 | 12 | TRBV7-2 | CASSPTGETQYF | TGTGCCAGCAGCCCGACCGGCGAGACCCAGTACTTC
- | few | TRBJ2-5 | 14 | TRBV12-3/TRBV12-4 | CASSQGYSRETQYF | TGTGCCAGCAGCCAAGGGTATTCCCGAGAGACCCAGTACTTC
- | - | TRBJ2-2 | 14 | TRBV24-1 | CATSDTVHTGELFF | TGTGCCACCAGTGACACAGTACACACCGGGGAGCTGTTTTTT
- | many | TRBJ2-5 | 14 | TRBV7-9 | CASSLAPDKETQYF | TGTGCCAGCAGCTTAGCCCCGGACAAAGAGACCCAGTACTTC
TRBD2 | - | TRBJ2-1 | 14 | TRBV19 | CASSRAGLGTEQFF | TGTGCCAGTAGTCGGGCGGGACTAGGAACTGAGCAGTTCTTC
TRBD1 | many | TRBJ1-6 | 16 | TRBV5-1 | CASSLRGPVTNSPLHF | TGCGCCAGCAGCCTCAGGGGGCCGGTTACGAATTCACCCCTCCACTTT
TRBD1 | - | TRBJ1-1 | 16 | TRBV18 | CASSLYRGGGDTEAFF | TGTGCCAGCTCACTCTACAGGGGTGGCGGTGACACTGAAGCTTTCTTT
TRBD1 | many | TRBJ2-1 | 14 | TRBV12-3/TRBV12-4 | CASRFDRGYNEQFF | TGTGCCAGCAGGTTCGACAGGGGCTACAATGAGCAGTTCTTC
- | few | TRBJ1-1 | 12 | TRBV5-1 | CASAVGETEAFF | TGCGCCAGCGCGGTCGGGGAAACTGAAGCTTTCTTT
- | - | TRBJ1-5 | 13 | TRBV6-2/TRBV6-3 | CASRRGPTMPQHF | TGTGCCAGCAGGAGAGGCCCGACTATGCCCCAGCATTTT